The 28 T cell receptor beta chains listed next were all sequenced from one sample in a study of T cell clonality in common variable immunodeficiency (dated by TCRdb to the mid-2010s). General findings and caveats noted by the study authors: CVID TCRbeta sequences reportedly showed fewer deletions and N-nucleotide insertions and lacked highly modified clones with 13 or more V deletions.

Receptor libraries were prepared by the immunoSEQ multiplex PCR assay. As stored in TCRdb, this immuneACCESS dataset retains in-frame rearrangements with V and J assigned. A fraction of the clones does not appear; measured against another copy, unresolved V genes explain less than half of the discrepancy, and the remainder lacks a known reason. For this sample the table reports some 20,000 clones, with no clone seen just once. Together, the top ten hold approximately 2.6% of the sample. These receptors' targets are unknown. Sequenced input: peripheral blood mononuclear cells. Receptors were obtained from a human donor with common variable immunodeficiency.

In the case of this clone: The read terminates 3 residues ahead of where the CDR3 ends, so the germline J gene completes it. J is TRBJ1-2 and V is TRBV19; 7 nucleotides agree with TRBD1. Germline assignment: CDR1 LNHDA and CDR2 SQIVND (reference sequence). The CDR3 length is 14 residues. CDR3 residues: CASSPTGSLGGYTF. CDR3 DNA, as far as it was read: TGTGCCAGTAGCCCGACAGGGAGTCTGGGAGGC.

This clone was seen only a few times. The CDR3 extends 3 residues past the end of the read, so its final part is completed from the germline J gene. The rearrangement links TRBV18 to TRBJ2-2; D is uncertain. Germline values: CDR1 KGHSH, CDR2 LQKENI. This CDR3 comprises 16 residues. Trimming removed 3 bases at V and 3 bases at J, with 14 bases between. The sequenced CDR3 bases are TGTGCCAGCTCACCCTTAGACTTTTCCGACACCGGGGAG. This codes for CASSPLDFSDTGE. The complete CDR3 protein is CASSPLDFSDTGELFF. Drawing the rest from reference TRBV18 and TRBJ2-2, the complete variable domain is NAGVMQNPRHLVRRRGQEARLRCSPMKGHSHVYWYRQLPEEGLKFMVYLQKENIIDESGMPKERFSAEFPKEGPSILRIQQVVRGDSAAYFCASSPLDFSDTGELFFGEGSRLTVL.

This clone was observed a few times. With the read ending 3 residues before the CDR3 end, the germline J gene is used to fill in that end. The V and J genes are TRBV7-9 and TRBJ1-1, with TRBD1 identical over 8 bases. The CDR3 extends over 15 amino acids. Trimming took 3 bases from V and 0 from J; bases not matched to a gene: 3. Germline CDR1 and CDR2: SEHNR and FQNEAQ (reference sequence). The covered CDR3 bases are TGTGCCAGCAGCTTCAGGGGGCGCATGAACACTGAA. Its translation is CASSFRGRMNTE. The whole CDR3 reads CASSFRGRMNTEAFF.

Only a few counts were recorded for this clone. The CDR3 extends 3 residues past the end of the read, so its final part is completed from the germline J gene. The V call is TRBV18, the J call TRBJ2-6, with a possible D match to TRBD1 (6 bases). Per the germline V gene, CDR1 is KGHSH and CDR2 is LQKENI. V lost 1 base and J 2 bases, leaving 6 bases between the germline ends. The CDR3 spans 15 residues. CDR3 DNA, as far as it was read: TGTGCCAGCTCACCACAGGGGGCTGGGGCCAACGTC. This sequence encodes CASSPQGAGANV. The CDR3 as a whole reads CASSPQGAGANVLTF.

Notes on this clone: The read comes to an end 3 residues before the CDR3 does, leaving the germline J gene to fill in the end. The chain recombines TRBV7-9 with TRBJ2-5; 9 nucleotides match TRBD1. The CDR3 has 14 amino acids. From germline, CDR1 is SEHNR and CDR2 FQNEAQ (reference sequence). The V segment lost 4 bases and the J segment 5 bases; nucleotides outside the gene matches: 5. The CDR3 sequence is CASSWGQGAETQYF. The CDR3 bases that were read are TGTGCCAGCAGCTGGGGACAGGGAGCGGAGACC.

As concerns this clone: The CDR3 end is not reached by the read, which stops 3 residues before it; the germline J gene fills it in. The chain joins TRBV5-1 to TRBJ2-3; TRBD2 matches 7 bases. The trim removed 3 bases at V and 2 bases at J, leaving 9 bases unmatched. The CDR3 has 16 amino acids. Germline loops: CDR1 SGHRS, CDR2 YFSETQ. The covered CDR3 bases are TGCGCCAGCAGCTCCTCTAGCGGAGGTTCCACAGATACG. Its translation is CASSSSSGGSTDT. The CDR3 reads in full as CASSSSSGGSTDTQYF.

This clone occurred a few times. The observed sequence ends 3 residues before the CDR3 terminus, with the missing tail filled in from the germline J gene. V usage is TRBV7-2 and J usage is TRBJ2-5; D remains unclear. Between the trimmed V and J ends, which lost 2 bases and 5 bases, there was a span of 6 bases. Germline V gene data show CDR1 as SGHTA and CDR2 as FQGNSA. The CDR3 sequence is 12 residues long. The CDR3 is CASSLSRETQYF. The CDR3 bases that were read are TGTGCCAGCAGCTTATCAAGGGAGACC.

This clone came up a few times. The read ends 3 residues early relative to the CDR3; the germline J gene fills the gap. V usage is TRBV7-6 and J usage is TRBJ2-1; 9 positions agree with TRBD2. Germline-derived CDR1 and CDR2 are SGHVS and FNYEAQ. Germline trimming cut 5 bases from V and 5 bases from J; bases unmatched to any gene: 7. This CDR3 has 15 residues. CDR3 amino acids: CASSTGTSPHNEQFF. The CDR3 bases that were read are TGTGCCAGCAGCACCGGGACTAGCCCCCACAATGAG. Together with reference TRBV7-6 and TRBJ2-1, the CDR3 gives the full variable domain: GAGVSQSPRYKVTKRGQDVALRCDPISGHVSLYWYRQALGQGPEFLTYFNYEAQQDKSGLPNDRFSAERPEGSISTLTIQRTEQRDSAMYRCASSTGTSPHNEQFFGPGTRLTVL.

In this sample, this clone turned up a few times. With the read ending 3 residues before the CDR3 end, the germline J gene is used to fill in that end. The chain has TRBV7-2 and TRBJ1-1; TRBD1 matches at 8 bases. From germline, CDR1 is SGHTA and CDR2 FQGNSA. This CDR3 has 13 residues. CDR3 protein: CASSFWQGAEAFF. The sequenced CDR3 bases are TGTGCCAGCAGCTTCTGGCAGGGGGCCGAA.

This clone has just a few counts. The CDR3 is cut off 3 residues early in the read; its end comes from the germline J gene. V and J are TRBV7-9 and TRBJ1-5; D is possibly TRBD1 (5 bases). This CDR3 region has 14 residues. Germline values: CDR1 SEHNR, CDR2 FQNEAQ (reference sequence). V lost 7 bases to trimming and J lost 7 bases, with 17 bases between them. CDR3 DNA (partial): TGTGCCAGCACCGGGGGGGGACTAGGGCAGCCC. It translates to CASTGGGLGQP. The CDR3 reads in full as CASTGGGLGQPQHF.

This clone was recorded a few times. The DNA ends 3 residues before the CDR3 does, and the rest of the CDR3 is filled in from the germline J gene. This chain connects TRBV7-2 to TRBJ1-2; 9 positions agree with TRBD1. V shed 4 bases and J 6 bases; nucleotides not matched to a gene: 6. This CDR3 region has 14 residues. Germline V gene data show CDR1 as SGHTA and CDR2 as FQGNSA. The covered CDR3 bases are TGTGCCAGCAGCTCCTACAGGGGGCAAGATGGC. Its translation: CASSSYRGQDG. The whole CDR3 region reads CASSSYRGQDGYTF. Full variable domain (rest looked up from reference TRBV7-2 and TRBJ1-2): GAGVSQSPSNKVTEKGKDVELRCDPISGHTALYWYRQSLGQGLEFLIYFQGNSAPDKSGLPSDRFSAERTGGSVSTLTIQRTQQEDSAVYLCASSSYRGQDGYTFGSGTRLTVV.

This clone showed up many times. From the germline J gene comes the end of the CDR3, since the read stops 3 residues before it. The V gene is TRBV11-3, the J gene TRBJ2-1, with D perhaps TRBD2 (5 bases). CDR1 and CDR2 (germline): SGHNT, YENEEA. Trimming pared 1 base from V and 5 bases from J, leaving 12 bases between. The CDR3 length is 15 residues. CDR3 bases read: TGTGCCAGCAGCTTAGGCGGGCGTATAGACAATGAG. It yields the protein CASSLGGRIDNE. The CDR3 as a whole reads CASSLGGRIDNEQFF.

The table lists this clone with many counts. With the read ending 3 residues before the CDR3 end, the germline J gene is used to fill in that end. This sequence joins TRBV29-1 and TRBJ1-1; a possible D gene is TRBD1 (5 bases). The V end lost 3 bases, the J end lost 2 bases, and 10 bases lay between the germline ends. CDR1 and CDR2 (germline): SQVTM, ANQGSEA. The CDR3 spans 13 residues. CDR3 residues: CSVETTGNTEAFF. The CDR3 DNA, read in part, is TGCAGCGTTGAGACAACAGGAAACACTGAA. Filled out from reference TRBV29-1 and TRBJ1-1, the complete variable domain reads SAVISQKPSRDICQRGTSLTIQCQVDSQVTMMFWYRQQPGQSLTLIATANQGSEATYESGFVIDKFPISRPNLTFSTLTVSNMSPEDSSIYLCSVETTGNTEAFFGQGTRLTVV.

This clone came up a few times. The read halts 3 residues ahead of the CDR3 end, with the missing end drawn from the germline J gene. This chain joins TRBV20-1 and TRBJ2-1; possibly TRBD2 for D (6 bases). Trimming shortened V by 5 bases and J by 3 bases, and 17 bases separated the two germline ends. Germline CDR1 DFQATT, CDR2 SNEGSKA (reference sequence). This CDR3 contains 15 residues. The CDR3 DNA, read in part, is TGCAGTGCTGTCCCGGGAGCGGAAAGCTACAATGAG. This translates into CSAVPGAESYNE. The complete CDR3 reads CSAVPGAESYNEQFF.

A remark on this clone: From the germline J gene comes the end of the CDR3, since the read stops 3 residues before it. J is TRBJ2-2 and V is TRBV5-1; maybe TRBD1 (6 bases). V lost 6 bases and J 3 bases, leaving 15 bases between the germline ends. Germline V lookup: CDR1 SGHRS, CDR2 YFSETQ. The CDR3 is made up of 15 amino acids. CDR3 in amino acids: CASTVKTGYTGELFF. CDR3 bases read: TGCGCCAGCACCGTGAAGACAGGTTACACCGGGGAG.

On this clone itself: The DNA ends 3 residues before the CDR3 does, and the rest of the CDR3 is filled in from the germline J gene. The chain uses TRBV18 and TRBJ2-7; D may be TRBD1 (6 bases). CDR1 and CDR2 from the germline V gene are KGHSH and LQKENI. The CDR3 loop spans 12 amino acids. The germline V and J ends were trimmed by 5 bases and 4 bases, with 9 bases remaining between them. The sequenced CDR3 bases are TGTGCCAGCTCATCGGACAGATACGAG. Translated, it gives CASSSDRYE. The full CDR3 is CASSSDRYEQYF.

The table lists this clone with a few counts. The CDR3 is cut off 3 residues early in the read; its end comes from the germline J gene. J is TRBJ2-5 and V is TRBV6-2 or TRBV6-3, with 15 positions matching TRBD2. V shed 4 bases, J shed 4 bases, and the junction held 1 base outside the gene matches. This CDR3 region has 15 residues. CDR1 is MNHEY and CDR2 is SVGEGT in the germline V gene. The part of the CDR3 DNA that was read is TGTGCCAGCAGTTGGACTAGCGGGGGGGCAGAGACC. Its protein product is CASSWTSGGAET. The complete CDR3 protein is CASSWTSGGAETQYF.

This clone has just a few counts. The read stops 3 residues short of the end of the CDR3; the missing end is completed from the germline J gene. This chain links TRBV19 with TRBJ2-4; 8 bases align to TRBD1. J gave up 0 bases and V 3 bases, and 13 bases lay outside the gene matches. Germline loops: CDR1 LNHDA, CDR2 SQIVND (reference sequence). The CDR3 covers 19 residues. Partial CDR3 DNA: TGTGCCAGTAGTATTACCCCAGGGGGCACGGACCTAGCCAAAAACATT. Residues: CASSITPGGTDLAKNI. The whole CDR3 is CASSITPGGTDLAKNIQYF.

The sequenced part of the CDR3 DNA is TGTGCCAGCAGCTTAGGAGAGGACACCGGGGAG. Protein product: CASSLGEDTGE. The full CDR3 sequence reads CASSLGEDTGELFF. The V and J genes are TRBV7-7 and TRBJ2-2; no firm D call. The read finishes 3 residues shy of the CDR3 end, and the germline J gene is used to complete it. Per the germline V gene, CDR1 is SSHAT and CDR2 is FNYEAQ (reference sequence). This CDR3 is built from 14 residues. V lost 1 base to trimming and J lost 3 bases, with 6 bases between them.

This clone was observed a handful of times. Coverage ceases 3 residues before the CDR3 finishes, and the germline J gene fills in the end. The V and J genes are TRBV19 and TRBJ2-2; 9 bases map to TRBD1. V lost 5 bases and J lost 0; bases outside the gene matches: 4. The CDR3 length is 16 residues. Germline-derived CDR1 and CDR2 are LNHDA and SQIVND (reference sequence). The CDR3 bases that were read are TGTGCCAGTAGTGCCCGGACAGGGGCGAACACCGGGGAG. Encoded protein: CASSARTGANTGE. The whole CDR3 protein reads CASSARTGANTGELFF.

This clone rates as medium-sized. The part of the CDR3 DNA that was read is TGTGCCAGCAGGGGAAGCGGGGGGCACACAGATACG. Amino acid sequence: CASRGSGGHTDT. The complete CDR3 protein is CASRGSGGHTDTQYF. This sequence joins TRBV6-2 or TRBV6-3 and TRBJ2-3, with 9 bases that match TRBD2. The sequenced fragment ends 3 residues before the CDR3 boundary, so the rest is inferred from the germline J gene. The trim removed 6 bases at V and 2 bases at J, leaving 6 bases unmatched. The CDR3 has 15 amino acids. The germline gives CDR1 MNHEY, CDR2 SVGEGT.

Concerning this clone: The read halts 3 residues ahead of the CDR3 end, with the missing end drawn from the germline J gene. V and J are TRBV7-2 and TRBJ2-7; D is ambiguous. Trimming removed 5 bases from V and 5 bases from J, with 7 bases in between. The CDR3 consists of 11 residues. The germline gives CDR1 SGHTA, CDR2 FQGNSA. The CDR3 region is CASSVRNEQYF. CDR3 bases read: TGTGCCAGCAGCGTTAGAAACGAG.

CDR3 amino acids: CSAHSGRVDEQFF. Incomplete CDR3 DNA: TGCAGTGCTCATAGCGGGAGGGTCGATGAG. The chain couples TRBV20-1 to TRBJ2-1, with 11 bases aligning to TRBD2. With the read ending 3 residues before the CDR3 end, the germline J gene is used to fill in that end. This CDR3 contains 13 residues. Germline assignment: CDR1 DFQATT and CDR2 SNEGSKA (reference sequence). Trimming took 5 bases from V and 8 from J; bases not matched to a gene: 5.

This clone was seen more than once but under ten times. The CDR3 end lies 3 residues beyond the end of the read and is filled in from the germline J gene. V gene TRBV19 combines with J gene TRBJ1-1; TRBD1 might be the D (6 bases). The germline V gene encodes CDR1 LNHDA and CDR2 SQIVND (reference sequence). Trimming removed 9 bases at V and 1 base at J, with 18 bases between. The CDR3 extends over 15 amino acids. CDR3 DNA, as far as it was read: TGTGCCAGCAGCCAAACGACGACAGGGAACACTGAA. Protein product: CASSQTTTGNTE. The CDR3 as a whole reads CASSQTTTGNTEAFF.

Points on this clone: The read is 3 residues too short to cover the CDR3 end, so that end is filled in from the germline J gene. The rearrangement links TRBV19 to TRBJ1-2; possibly TRBD1 for D (6 bases). The CDR3 has 15 residues. The germline V gene has CDR1 LNHDA and CDR2 SQIVND (reference sequence). Trimming stripped 3 bases from V and 4 bases from J, with 15 bases between. Incomplete CDR3 DNA: TGTGCCAGTAGTATGAACAGGGTGGGGGTCTATGGC. As protein: CASSMNRVGVYG. The full CDR3 protein reads CASSMNRVGVYGYTF.

This clone was detected a few times. Read sequence stops 3 residues before the CDR3 end, and the germline J gene provides the missing end. The chain has TRBV19 and TRBJ1-2, with 7 positions matching TRBD1. The CDR3 sequence is 13 residues long. With V trimmed by 10 bases and J by 0 bases, 5 bases remained unmatched. The germline gives CDR1 LNHDA, CDR2 SQIVND (reference sequence). The CDR3 reads CATRDSTNYGYTF. The sequenced CDR3 bases are TGTGCCACCAGGGACAGTACTAACTATGGC. Full variable domain (outside the CDR3, taken from reference TRBV19 and TRBJ1-2): DGGITQSPKYLFRKEGQNVTLSCEQNLNHDAMYWYRQDPGQGLRLIYYSQIVNDFQKGDIAEGYSVSREKKESFPLTVTSAQKNPTAFYLCATRDSTNYGYTFGSGTRLTVV.

In the case of this clone: The read falls 3 residues short of the CDR3 end, and the missing part is taken from the germline J gene. The rearrangement uses TRBV19 and TRBJ2-3; 11 bases are a match to TRBD2. Germline V gene lookup returns CDR1 LNHDA and CDR2 SQIVND (reference sequence). The length of the CDR3 is 16 residues. Germline trimming cut 7 bases from V and 1 base from J; bases unmatched to any gene: 7. Partial CDR3 DNA: TGTGCCAGTACTTATAAGGGACTAGCGGGCACAGATACG. Protein: CASTYKGLAGTDT. The full CDR3 sequence reads CASTYKGLAGTDTQYF.

For this clone: The CDR3 is cut off 3 residues early in the read; its end comes from the germline J gene. V gene TRBV30 combines with J gene TRBJ2-1; 8 bases agree with TRBD2. The ends lost 3 bases at V and 3 bases at J; junction bases unmatched: 7. The CDR3 has 15 amino acids. Per the germline V gene, CDR1 is GTSNPN and CDR2 is SVGIG (reference sequence). The CDR3 spells CAWSPPSGSYNEQFF. CDR3 DNA (partial): TGTGCCTGGAGCCCCCCCAGCGGGAGCTACAATGAG.